This T cell receptor beta chain emerged from a study of regulatory T cells in long-lasting Graves disease. V lost 1 base and J lost 4, with 16 bases in between. The CDR3 covers 15 residues. Germline CDR1 reads GTSNPN; CDR2 reads SVGIG (reference sequence). A note on this clonotype: Its matching antigen is unknown. This may be a read error, as it is one base from a much larger clone.

Both iRepertoire HTBI primers and Arm-PCR of CDR3 regions were used to build the TCR beta libraries. TCRdb reprocessed the multiplex PCR reads via MiXCR and lists one record per CDR3 protein. The repertoire holds roughly 300,000 distinct CDR3 sequences, with roughly a fifth as singletons. Time point specified: persistent/refractory GD, antithyroid drugs over 5 years with positive TRAb. Scientists built the TCR library using RNA that was extracted from PBMCs. From an endocrinology department in Xi'an, China, came the patients. Study-level findings and limits: When disease was persistent, TRBV28, TRBJ1-2 and TRBJ2-5 were the favored segments.

This TCR was sampled from a female donor with Graves disease. The chain couples TRBV30 to TRBJ1-2; the D gene is possibly TRBD1 (6 bases). The sample in question was peripheral blood mononuclear cells (PBMCs), obtained when the disease was refractory, from a patient treated with antithyroid drugs. The CDR3 here is CAWSAGEGPSYGYTF. The CDR3 region has the DNA TGTGCCTGGAGTGCAGGGGAAGGGCCCAGCTATGGCTACACCTTC.